The 24 T cell receptor beta chains below were found in one sample sequenced in a study of CD8+CD57+ T cells in acquired aplastic anemia. Genomic DNA, serving as template, underwent TCR beta VDJ and CDR3 profiling. TCRdb analysed the reads with MiXCR anew, one entry per CDR3 protein. The sample lists just over 450,000 distinct CDR3 sequences; roughly 34% were seen once. Only patients with CD8+CD57+ cell expansion on flow cytometry were chosen for sequencing. The sequenced sample was sorted CD4+, CD8+, or CD8+CD57+ T cells (not recorded which) from PBMCs. The receptors come from a human donor with aplastic anemia.

Points on this clonotype: A much larger clone sits a single nucleotide away, making a read error possible. The chain has TRBV24-1 and TRBJ2-1; D is ambiguous. The CDR3 covers 13 residues. CDR1 KGHDR and CDR2 SFDVKD come from the germline V gene. CDR3 nucleotides: TGTGCCACCAGTGAAGATTACTACGATGAGCAGTTCTTC. Translated, it gives CATSEDYYDEQFF.

In regard to this clonotype: A read error may produce the germline difference seen at one junction end. The chain recombines TRBV10-3 with TRBJ2-5; 11 bases agree with TRBD2. The CDR3 spans 16 residues. Germline lookup yields CDR1 ENHRY and CDR2 SYGVKD. The CDR3 loop reads CASSESLAGVQETQYF. The CDR3 DNA reads TGTGCCAGCAGTGAATCACTAGCGGGAGTCCAAGAGACCCAGTACTTC.

The chain is built from TRBV7-8 and TRBJ2-5; TRBD2 aligns across 14 bases. Germline values: CDR1 SGHVS, CDR2 FQNEAQ. J was trimmed by 10 bases and V by 5 bases; bases with no gene match: 12. The CDR3 extends over 16 amino acids. Written as DNA, the CDR3 is TGTGCCAGCAGCATCTTAAGCGGACTAGCGGGGGGATTCCAGTACTTC. This sequence encodes CASSILSGLAGGFQYF. The entire variable domain, with the rest obtained from reference TRBV7-8 and TRBJ2-5, is as follows: GAGVSQSPRYKVAKRGQDVALRCDPISGHVSLFWYQQALGQGPEFLTYFQNEAQLDKSGLPSDRFFAERPEGSVSTLKIQRTQQEDSAVYLCASSILSGLAGGFQYFGPGTRLLVL.

This chain connects TRBV6-5 to TRBJ2-7; the match to TRBD1 covers 9 bases. With 5 bases clipped from V and 5 bases from J, the junction kept 7 bases outside the gene matches. The germline gives CDR1 MNHEY, CDR2 SVGAGI. This CDR3 has 14 amino acids. The CDR3 sequence is CASSLKGTGNEQYF. CDR3 coding DNA: TGTGCCAGCAGTCTCAAAGGGACAGGGAACGAGCAGTACTTC.

The genes are TRBV25-1 and TRBJ2-5; 7 bases are shared with TRBD2. The V segment lost 8 bases and the J segment 4 bases; nucleotides outside the gene matches: 7. The CDR3 runs 13 residues. The germline gives CDR1 MGHDK, CDR2 SYGVNS. The CDR3 nucleotides read TGTGCCAGCTTAGCGGGCGCAGGAGAGACCCAGTACTTC. It yields the protein CASLAGAGETQYF.

This clonotype was recorded at least ten times. The rearrangement uses TRBV19 and TRBJ1-6, with 7 bases identical to TRBD1. With V trimmed by 5 bases and J by 5 bases, 3 bases remained unmatched. The CDR3 loop spans 14 amino acids. The germline V gene encodes CDR1 LNHDA and CDR2 SQIVND (reference sequence). CDR3: CASSAQGNNSPLHF. DNA of the CDR3: TGTGCCAGTAGTGCACAGGGGAATAATTCACCCCTCCACTTT.

The rearrangement uses TRBV11-2 and TRBJ2-1; D is undetermined. This CDR3 is 15 amino acids long. Trimming cost V 2 bases and J 4 bases, with 12 bases left between them. CDR1 SGHAT and CDR2 FQNNGV come from the germline V gene. This chain's CDR3 is CASSLIPIPYNEQFF. In DNA, the CDR3 is TGTGCCAGCAGCTTAATTCCAATCCCATACAATGAGCAGTTCTTC.

As to this clonotype: One base away lies a much larger clone, so this may be a sequencing read error. The J gene is TRBJ2-7, the V gene TRBV19; 7 bases map to TRBD1. The CDR3 runs to 12 residues. Germline assignment: CDR1 LNHDA and CDR2 SQIVND (reference sequence). The chain's CDR3 is CVSRDSSYEQYF. DNA for the CDR3: TGTGTCAGTAGGGACAGCTCCTACGAGCAGTACTTC. The full variable domain, in which reference TRBV19 and TRBJ2-7 provide the parts outside the CDR3, is DGGITQSPKYLFRKEGQNVTLSCEQNLNHDAMYWYRQDPGQGLRLIYYSQIVNDFQKGDIAEGYSVSREKKESFPLTVTSAQKNPTAFYLCVSRDSSYEQYFGPGTRLTVT.

The J gene is TRBJ2-1, the V gene TRBV11-2; 7 bases are shared with TRBD2. V gave up 6 bases and J gave up 3 bases; unmatched junction bases: 11. Germline assignment: CDR1 SGHAT and CDR2 FQNNGV. This CDR3 spans 16 amino acids. The CDR3 coding sequence is TGTGCCAGCAGACCACTCGATGGGGGGGGCTACAATGAGCAGTTCTTC. Its protein product is CASRPLDGGGYNEQFF.

This clonotype was picked up many times. The chain employs TRBV15 and TRBJ2-4; D perhaps matches TRBD1 (6 bases). Germline loops: CDR1 LNHNV, CDR2 YYDKDF (reference sequence). The CDR3 contains 13 residues. The V end was cut by 1 base, the J end by 5 bases, with 6 bases between. CDR3 DNA: TGTGCCACCAGCAGAGGGACAGAAAACATTCAGTACTTC. Amino acids: CATSRGTENIQYF.

On this clonotype itself: A much more abundant neighbour one base away suggests this may be a read error. The chain's CDR3 is CAGLVAPGTDTQYF. The CDR3 DNA reads as TGTGCCGGCCTAGTAGCGCCTGGCACAGATACGCAGTATTTT. This rearrangement joins TRBV7-8 to TRBJ2-3, with TRBD2 as a possible D gene (5 bases). Trimming left V 11 bases short and J 1 base short, with 16 bases between. The CDR3 runs to 14 residues. Looked up from germline, CDR1 is SGHVS and CDR2 is FQNEAQ.

This clonotype appeared a few times. A much larger clone differs by one base, so this may be a read error. The chain links TRBV2 to TRBJ2-3; the match to TRBD2 covers 10 bases. The CDR3 has 16 residues. With V trimmed by 6 bases and J by 3 bases, 9 bases remained unmatched. CDR1 and CDR2 (germline): SNHLY, FYNNEI. In nucleotides, the CDR3 is TGTGCCAGCAGGGCGATTAGCGGGGGGCGGACAGATACGCAGTATTTT. Amino acid sequence: CASRAISGGRTDTQYF.

The J gene is TRBJ2-7, the V gene TRBV3-1; D not resolved. Germline V gene sequence: CDR1 LGHDT, CDR2 YNNKEL (reference sequence). This CDR3 is 14 amino acids long. V was cut by 1 base and J by 0 bases, with 7 bases left in between. CDR3 region: CASSQGRSSYEQYF. The CDR3 DNA reads TGTGCCAGCAGCCAAGGTCGCAGCTCCTACGAGCAGTACTTC.

V is TRBV5-6 and J is TRBJ1-2, with D maybe TRBD1 (6 bases). This CDR3 is 14 amino acids long. Between the trimmed V and J ends, which lost 0 bases and 4 bases, there was a span of 10 bases. Germline V gene lookup returns CDR1 SGHDT and CDR2 YYEEEE. CDR3 loop: CASSLAGALYGYTF. DNA of the CDR3: TGTGCCAGCAGCTTGGCAGGGGCACTCTATGGCTACACCTTC. The full variable domain, in which reference TRBV5-6 and TRBJ1-2 provide the parts outside the CDR3, is DAGVTQSPTHLIKTRGQQVTLRCSPKSGHDTVSWYQQALGQGPQFIFQYYEEEERQRGNFPDRFSGHQFPNYSSELNVNALLLGDSALYLCASSLAGALYGYTFGSGTRLTVV.

V is TRBV4-2 and J is TRBJ2-3, with a tentative D call TRBD1 (6 bases). Per the germline V gene, CDR1 is LGHNA and CDR2 is YNFKEQ. The CDR3 totals 16 residues. With 4 bases removed from V and 0 bases from J, the gap between germline ends came to 14 bases. CDR3 loop: CASSPAGQLSTDTQYF. The CDR3, as DNA: TGTGCCAGCAGCCCCGCAGGACAGCTTAGCACAGATACGCAGTATTTT.

The V and J genes are TRBV7-2 and TRBJ1-1; 11 nucleotides align to TRBD1. Germline CDR1 SGHTA, CDR2 FQGNSA. V dropped 2 bases and J dropped 7; count of bases not matched to a gene: 12. This CDR3 spans 17 amino acids. Here the CDR3 reads CASSLNRRDRGANEAFF. In nucleotides, the CDR3 is TGTGCCAGCAGCTTAAATCGGCGGGACAGGGGGGCCAATGAAGCTTTCTTT. Drawing the rest from reference TRBV7-2 and TRBJ1-1, the complete variable domain is GAGVSQSPSNKVTEKGKDVELRCDPISGHTALYWYRQSLGQGLEFLIYFQGNSAPDKSGLPSDRFSAERTGGSVSTLTIQRTQQEDSAVYLCASSLNRRDRGANEAFFGQGTRLTVV.

V usage is TRBV6-1 and J usage is TRBJ2-7; TRBD1 aligns across 8 bases. V lost 6 bases and J lost 1; bases outside the gene matches: 8. The germline V gene has CDR1 MNHNS and CDR2 SASEGT. This CDR3 comprises 15 residues. The CDR3 loop is CASSTTGEDSYEQYF. CDR3 bases: TGTGCCAGCAGCACGACAGGGGAGGATTCCTACGAGCAGTACTTC.

This clonotype was detected ten times or more. This sequence joins TRBV20-1 and TRBJ2-7; TRBD1 aligns across 7 bases. CDR3 size: 14 residues. CDR1 is DFQATT, CDR2 SNEGSKA, per germline (reference sequence). V gave up 1 base and J gave up 6 bases; unmatched junction bases: 9. The CDR3 nucleotides read TGCAGTGCTAGAGCTACCGGGACAGCCTTCGAGCAGTACTTC. It translates to CSARATGTAFEQYF.

On this clonotype itself: Given the absence of the conserved phenylalanine or tryptophan at the CDR3 end, a read error is likely. This chain joins TRBV6-1 and TRBJ1-2, with D perhaps TRBD1 (5 bases). Germline V gives CDR1 MNHNS, CDR2 SASEGT. V was clipped by 3 bases and J by 4 bases, with 18 bases between them. The CDR3 spans 16 residues. In DNA, the CDR3 is TGTGCCAGCAGTGATATCGAGTTTAGGGGTACCTATGGCTACACCCTC. Its protein product is CASSDIEFRGTYGYTL.

As to this clonotype: One base away lies a much larger clone, so this may be a sequencing read error. The chain combines TRBV19 with TRBJ1-6; D is uncertain. This CDR3 is 15 amino acids long. From germline, CDR1 is LNHDA and CDR2 SQIVND (reference sequence). CDR3 bases: TGTGCCAGTAGTAAAGGGAGCTCCTATGATTCACCCCTCCACTTT. It codes for CASSKGSSYDSPLHF.

The rearrangement uses TRBV19 and TRBJ1-3; 9 nucleotides line up with TRBD1. The CDR3 consists of 16 residues. J was trimmed by 2 bases and V by 1 base; bases with no gene match: 3. Germline assignment: CDR1 LNHDA and CDR2 SQIVND (reference sequence). The CDR3 protein is CASSIGDRGTGNTIYF. The CDR3 DNA sequence: TGTGCCAGTAGTATAGGAGACAGGGGGACTGGAAACACCATATATTTT.

The rearrangement links TRBV20-1 to TRBJ2-1; D not resolved. Trimming stripped 2 bases from V and 5 bases from J, with 7 bases between. The CDR3 is 12 residues long. Germline CDR1 is DFQATT and CDR2 is SNEGSKA (reference sequence). The CDR3 here is CSARRINNEQFF. CDR3 in DNA: TGCAGTGCTAGACGGATCAACAATGAGCAGTTCTTC.

A few counts support this clonotype. This chain links TRBV12-3 or TRBV12-4 with TRBJ1-1; the D is unclear. The V and J ends lost 3 bases and 2 bases respectively, with 10 bases between them. The CDR3 is made up of 14 amino acids. The CDR3 loop reads CASSFRRGNTEAFF. In nucleotides, the CDR3 is TGTGCCAGCAGTTTCAGGCGAGGCAACACTGAAGCTTTCTTT.

This clonotype was seen only a few times. The rearrangement links TRBV11-2 to TRBJ2-5, with 8 positions matching TRBD1. CDR1 and CDR2 (germline): SGHAT, FQNNGV. The length of the CDR3 is 15 residues. Unmatched junction bases numbered 8, after V lost 6 bases and J lost 2 bases. The CDR3 protein is CASRTPGQGQETQYF. DNA of the CDR3: TGTGCCAGCAGAACTCCCGGACAGGGACAAGAGACCCAGTACTTC.